Below, 15 T cell receptor beta chains from the same sample are listed, as sequenced in a study of T-cell reconstitution after alpha-beta-depleted transplantation in children (dated by TCRdb to between 2015 and 2016). Sample treatment or condition, as interpreted from the label and publication: allogeneic hematopoietic cell transplantation with graft depleted of TCRalphabeta T cells and CD19 B cells. The library was built by means of PCR. TCRdb shows the sequencer as Illumina HiSeq 2500. To normalize quantification of the TCRbeta repertoire, the TCR libraries were built with molecular barcoding that relied on unique molecular identifiers. TCRdb reprocessing: public reads trimmed at Q25 with fastp, clones called with MiXCR, in-frame beta chains kept. Each CDR3 protein appears once, grouped with its most common genes and DNA. The sample records 140,000 to 150,000 distinct CDR3 sequences, about 9% of which are singletons. 15% to 20% of the sample is held by the ten biggest clonotypes.

Sequenced here: PBMCs, mostly from graft donor cells, sampled 180 days after TCRalphabeta/CD19-depleted stem cell transplant. Every receptor here comes from a female patient younger than 10 who had a stem cell transplant for congenital amegakaryocytic thrombocytopenia, so the T cells may come from the graft donor.

This clonotype was recorded at least ten times. The V gene is TRBV5-1, the J gene TRBJ2-1, with 7 bases matching TRBD2. Germline loops: CDR1 SGHRS, CDR2 YFSETQ. V was pared by 7 bases and J by 0 bases, with 4 bases of the junction left unmatched. CDR3 length: 14 amino acids. The CDR3 spells CASAGEYSYNEQFF. The CDR3 nucleotides read TGCGCCAGCGCGGGAGAATACTCCTACAATGAGCAGTTCTTC.

This clonotype was picked up a small number of times. V is TRBV27 and J is TRBJ1-4; tentatively, D is TRBD1 (5 bases). Germline V gene sequence: CDR1 MNHEY, CDR2 SMNVEV (reference sequence). V was shortened by 2 bases and J by 8 bases, with 12 bases between the two germline ends. The CDR3 has 14 amino acids. The CDR3 sequence is CASSLRDVGEKLFF. In nucleotides, the CDR3 is TGTGCCAGCAGTTTAAGGGACGTAGGGGAAAAACTGTTTTTT.

This clonotype has ten or more counts. The chain has TRBV6-5 and TRBJ2-1; either TRBD1 or TRBD2 may fit D (6 bases each). The CDR3 contains 13 residues. Trimming shortened V by 3 bases and J by 5 bases, and 8 bases separated the two germline ends. Germline assignment: CDR1 MNHEY and CDR2 SVGAGI. The CDR3 DNA is TGTGCCAGCAGTTATCGGGGGCACAATGAGCAGTTCTTC. It codes for CASSYRGHNEQFF.

This clonotype was counted a few times. The V gene is TRBV7-2, the J gene TRBJ1-1; unclear D gene. CDR3 length: 13 amino acids. V was shortened by 5 bases and J by 7 bases, with 14 bases between the two germline ends. CDR1 is SGHTA, CDR2 FQGNSA, per germline. The CDR3 DNA sequence: TGTGCCAGCAGCCCCATGAACAAGAATGAAGCTTTCTTT. Amino acid sequence: CASSPMNKNEAFF.

The chain employs TRBV19 and TRBJ2-1; 14 nucleotides match TRBD2. The germline gives CDR1 LNHDA, CDR2 SQIVND (reference sequence). This CDR3 spans 16 amino acids. V gave up 5 bases and J gave up 6 bases; unmatched junction bases: 6. The CDR3: CASSLGTSGSRNEQFF. DNA for the CDR3: TGTGCCAGTAGTTTAGGGACTAGCGGGAGTCGCAATGAGCAGTTCTTC.

This clonotype came up many times. For the CDR3, the DNA is TGCGCCAGCAGCTTGTCTCCTCAGGGGACATACAATGAGCAGTTCTTC. It is translated as CASSLSPQGTYNEQFF. The chain is built from TRBV5-1 and TRBJ2-1; possible D gene TRBD1, 6 bases. The CDR3 contains 16 residues. Looked up from germline, CDR1 is SGHRS and CDR2 is YFSETQ. The V end was cut by 1 base, the J end by 4 bases, with 15 bases between.

This clonotype was seen ten or more times. The J gene is TRBJ2-7, the V gene TRBV5-1; D uncertain. Trimming removed 0 bases at V and 2 bases at J, with 6 bases between. This CDR3 is built from 13 residues. Germline CDR1 reads SGHRS; CDR2 reads YFSETQ. For the CDR3, the DNA is TGCGCCAGCAGCTTGGTGGCACCCTACGAGCAGTACTTC. This sequence encodes CASSLVAPYEQYF.

In its sample, this clonotype was seen many times. This chain joins TRBV12-3 or TRBV12-4 and TRBJ1-2; D not certain. CDR3 size: 12 residues. The germline V and J ends were trimmed by 3 bases and 8 bases, with 10 bases remaining between them. This CDR3 reads CASSFRPYGYTF. The CDR3 DNA reads as TGTGCCAGCAGTTTCCGGCCTTACGGCTACACCTTC.

Ten or more counts support this clonotype. V usage is TRBV5-1 and J usage is TRBJ2-7; 8 positions match TRBD2. Germline V gene lookup returns CDR1 SGHRS and CDR2 YFSETQ. The CDR3 is 14 amino acids. Losses at the gene ends were 0 bases for V and 2 bases for J; bases not matched to a gene: 1. The CDR3 loop is CASSLVAGTYEQYF. DNA of the CDR3: TGCGCCAGCAGCTTGGTAGCGGGGACCTACGAGCAGTACTTC.

This clonotype was recorded at least ten times. V and J are TRBV7-7 and TRBJ2-5; TRBD1 or TRBD2 may be the D gene (5 bases each). The CDR3 runs 10 residues. Trimming removed 8 bases from V and 4 bases from J, with 5 bases in between. The germline V gene encodes CDR1 SSHAT and CDR2 FNYEAQ (reference sequence). Here the CDR3 reads CASGGETQYF. The CDR3 nucleotides read TGTGCCAGCGGGGGAGAGACCCAGTACTTC.

This clonotype showed up just a few times. The V call is TRBV20-1, the J call TRBJ1-4; 7 bases map to TRBD1. The J segment lost 6 bases and the V segment lost 5 bases, leaving 9 bases of the junction unmatched. In germline, CDR1 is DFQATT, CDR2 SNEGSKA (reference sequence). This CDR3 comprises 14 residues. The CDR3 protein is CSAHDREGYEKLFF. The CDR3 DNA is TGCAGTGCTCACGACAGGGAGGGGTATGAAAAACTGTTTTTT.

This clonotype has only a few counts. The rearrangement links TRBV28 to TRBJ2-1, with D perhaps being TRBD1 or TRBD2 (5 bases each). V lost 3 bases, J lost 7 bases, and 16 bases lay in between. The CDR3 covers 15 residues. CDR1 is MDHEN, CDR2 SYDVKM, per germline. The CDR3 region is CASSFQLPGQNEQFF. In nucleotides, the CDR3 is TGTGCCAGCAGTTTTCAGCTGCCGGGGCAAAATGAGCAGTTCTTC.

This clonotype was recorded at least ten times. V usage is TRBV5-1 and J usage is TRBJ2-3; no reliable D call. This CDR3 contains 13 residues. Germline loops: CDR1 SGHRS, CDR2 YFSETQ. The V end lost 0 bases, the J end lost 6 bases, and 8 bases lay between the germline ends. The CDR3 DNA reads as TGCGCCAGCAGCTTGGCGTGGCGGGATACGCAGTATTTT. Translated: CASSLAWRDTQYF.

This clonotype showed up many times. The genes are TRBV10-3 and TRBJ1-2, with D uncertain. Trimming took off 8 bases at V and 8 bases at J, with 12 bases between the two ends. The CDR3 has 11 amino acids. CDR1 and CDR2 (germline): ENHRY, SYGVKD. DNA of the CDR3: TGTGCCATCGGAGACCCTGAAGGCTACACCTTC. It specifies CAIGDPEGYTF.

The rearrangement uses TRBV12-3 or TRBV12-4 and TRBJ1-4; D might be TRBD1 (5 bases). CDR3 length equals 18 residues. CDR3 DNA sequence: TGTACCTTCACTATTACACGTTCTCCAGGGACGCCTAATGAAAAACTGTTTTTT. This encodes CTFTITRSPGTPNEKLFF.